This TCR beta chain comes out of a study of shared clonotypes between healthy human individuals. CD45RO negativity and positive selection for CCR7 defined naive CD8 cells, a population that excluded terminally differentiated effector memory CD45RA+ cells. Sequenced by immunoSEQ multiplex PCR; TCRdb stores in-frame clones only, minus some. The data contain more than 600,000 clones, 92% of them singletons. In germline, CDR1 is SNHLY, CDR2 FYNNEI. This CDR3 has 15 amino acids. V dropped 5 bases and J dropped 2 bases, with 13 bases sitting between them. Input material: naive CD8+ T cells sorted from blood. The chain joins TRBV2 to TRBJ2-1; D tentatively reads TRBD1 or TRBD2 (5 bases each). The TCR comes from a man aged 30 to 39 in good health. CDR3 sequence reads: CASSFDRDPYNEQFF. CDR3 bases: TGTGCCAGCAGTTTTGACCGGGACCCCTACAATGAGCAGTTCTTC. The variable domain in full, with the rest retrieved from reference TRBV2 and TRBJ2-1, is EPEVTQTPSHQVTQMGQEVILRCVPISNHLYFYWYRQILGQKVEFLVSFYNNEISEKSEIFDDQFSVERPDGSNFTLKIRSTKLEDSAMYFCASSFDRDPYNEQFFGPGTRLTVL.